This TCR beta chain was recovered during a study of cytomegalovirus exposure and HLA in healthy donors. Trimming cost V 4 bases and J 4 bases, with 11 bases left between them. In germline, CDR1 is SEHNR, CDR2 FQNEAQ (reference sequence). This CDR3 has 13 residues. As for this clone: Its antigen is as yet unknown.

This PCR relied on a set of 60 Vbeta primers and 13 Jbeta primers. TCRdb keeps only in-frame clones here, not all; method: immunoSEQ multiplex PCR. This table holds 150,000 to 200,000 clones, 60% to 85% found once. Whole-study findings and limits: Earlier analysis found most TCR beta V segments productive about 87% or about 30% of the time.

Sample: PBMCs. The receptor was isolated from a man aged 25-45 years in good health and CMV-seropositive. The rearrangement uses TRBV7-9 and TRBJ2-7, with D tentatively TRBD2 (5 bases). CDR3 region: CASSSGGGYEQYF. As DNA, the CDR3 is TGTGCCAGCAGCTCAGGCGGAGGTTACGAGCAGTACTTC.